This TCR beta chain was documented in a study of blood T cell repertoires in COVID-19 (dated by TCRdb to between 2020 and 2021). In the study overall: The collaborator samples originated in the United States, Italy and Spain and spanned the acute and convalescent phases of COVID-19. Where HLA class I and class II types were available, the types were taken from metadata supplied by the sample provider, not from assay-based typing. The material from the prospective study consisted of cDNA or gDNA derived from T cells, B-cell-depleted T cells, or PBMCs. The sample metadata nearly always contained a de-identified subject ID, COVID-19 status, age in years and sex. The samples were drawn from two sources: the first 160 participants of the ongoing ImmuneRACE study, and 1,000 to 1,500 subjects contributed by 6 global collaborators. The repertoires were made available in a free public database intended to serve as a resource for research on the immune response to SARS-CoV-2. Deeply sampled blood TCRbeta repertoires from subjects exposed to, actively infected with, or recovered from COVID-19 were included in the dataset. Points the paper makes about the study in general: The amount of clinical and demographic metadata varied by source and participant and was provided uncurated.

TCRbeta CDR3 regions were amplified from genomic DNA by means of the immunoSEQ Assay, a bias-controlled multiplex PCR. The authors processed their data as follows. Within the assay, amplification of reference gene primers was used to estimate how many nucleated cells each sample contained. Sequence reads were collapsed and filtered to measure the absolute abundance of every unique TCRbeta CDR3 rearrangement. For each sample, productive Simpson clonality was calculated as the square root of Simpson's diversity index across productive rearrangements. As stored in TCRdb, this immuneACCESS dataset retains in-frame rearrangements with V and J assigned. A fraction of the clones does not appear; measured against another copy, unresolved V genes explain less than half of the discrepancy, and the remainder lacks a known reason. The V and J calls and clone size come from that table; D and trimming were worked out from the DNA. The sample data list about 480,000 clones, and 85% to 90% of these were observed just once. The ten biggest clones cover 1.5% to 2% of the sample.

Of note for this clone: The antigen it binds to is not known. No quality values exist for individual bases; no much larger clone is one base distant.

Enrolling through a virtual design, the prospective study's participants ranged in age from roughly 18 to 95 years and lived across roughly 24 United States geographic areas. Cohort assignment in the prospective study relied on participant-reported clinical history from a screening survey and a study questionnaire. Recovered participants in ImmuneRACE Cohort 3 were defined as having two consecutive negative NP/OP PCR tests, clearance from a healthcare professional, or resolution of symptoms. Mobile phlebotomists in the prospective study collected whole blood, serum and a nasopharyngeal or oropharyngeal swab from every participant. Prospective study participants could optionally give additional blood draws and questionnaires over an approximately two-month period. Blood samples from the prospective study were shipped frozen or at room temperature prior to DNA extraction. V ends up 3 bases short and J 4 bases short, with an unmatched junction base count of 11. In the germline V gene (reference sequence), CDR1 corresponds to GTSNPN and CDR2 to SVGIG. Including cysteine and phenylalanine, the CDR3 has 15 amino acids. The entry retains the CDR3 DNA only, 45 bases that are in frame from base 1.

The sequence was obtained from a middle-aged woman who had recovered from COVID-19. Sequencing was carried out using PBMCs or T cells enriched from blood (not recorded which). Recombination linked TRBV30 to TRBJ2-7, and 8 junction bases match TRBD1. The nucleotide sequence is given as TGTGCCTGGAGCGGACAGGGTTATACGGTATACGAGCAGTACTTC. This gives the protein CAWSGQGYTVYEQYF.